These 29 T cell receptor beta chains share one sample of origin, sequenced in a study of CD8+ T cells in alopecia areata. Extracted from the samples, RNA was reverse transcribed into cDNA to serve as the sequencing template. Profiling relied on immunoSEQ multiplex PCR, and the TCRdb table lists in-frame clones only, not all of them. The data show 210,000 or so clones, more than 60% seen once. The treatment: oral pan-JAK inhibitor, 5-10 mg twice daily. The sample consisted of CD4+ T cells sorted from blood, taken between weeks 43 and 45, from a patient treated with tofacitinib. These receptors were obtained from a human donor with alopecia areata.

This clone was counted a few times. The genes are TRBV29-1 and TRBJ2-3, with D unresolved. Trimming removed 3 bases at V and 3 bases at J, with 7 bases between. The CDR3 is 12 amino acids. In germline, CDR1 is SQVTM, CDR2 ANQGSEA. The CDR3 protein is CSVDQETDTQYF. The DNA for the CDR3 is TGCAGCGTTGATCAGGAAACAGATACGCAGTATTTT.

This clone was counted a few times. This rearrangement joins TRBV29-1 to TRBJ1-4; no definite D call. This CDR3 comprises 13 residues. The V gene lost 6 bases and the J gene lost 0 bases, with 8 bases spanning the gap. Looked up from germline, CDR1 is SQVTM and CDR2 is ANQGSEA. CDR3 sequence (DNA): TGCAGCGTATTGGTAGCAACTAATGAAAAACTGTTTTTT. Its translation: CSVLVATNEKLFF.

This chain connects TRBV29-1 to TRBJ1-1, with D perhaps TRBD1 (5 bases). Germline loops: CDR1 SQVTM, CDR2 ANQGSEA. The V end was cut by 7 bases, the J end by 4 bases, with 16 bases between. CDR3 size: 13 residues. The CDR3 here is CSALEGSSTEAFF. CDR3 DNA: TGCAGCGCCCTTGAGGGGAGCAGCACTGAAGCTTTCTTT.

V and J are TRBV6-5 and TRBJ1-1; D not resolved. V was shortened by 6 bases and J by 0 bases, with 8 bases between the two germline ends. The CDR3 consists of 13 residues. The germline CDR1 and CDR2 sequences are MNHEY and SVGAGI. The CDR3 region has the DNA TGTGCCAGCAGAGAGATCATGAACACTGAAGCTTTCTTT. This gives the protein CASREIMNTEAFF.

This clone was picked up one time. This chain joins TRBV4-3 and TRBJ2-7; D remains ambiguous. V gave up 0 bases and J gave up 3 bases, with 9 bases separating them. Per germline, CDR1 LGHNA and CDR2 YSLEER. The CDR3 is 14 amino acids. This CDR3 is CASSQDNSYYEQYF. In DNA form, the CDR3 reads TGCGCCAGCAGCCAAGATAACAGCTACTACGAGCAGTACTTC.

The V gene is TRBV2, the J gene TRBJ2-5, with 11 positions matching TRBD1. J gave up 5 bases and V 11 bases, and 7 bases lay outside the gene matches. CDR1 SNHLY and CDR2 FYNNEI come from the germline V gene. This CDR3 contains 13 residues. The CDR3: CARGQGAGETQYF. CDR3 DNA sequence: TGTGCCCGCGGACAGGGGGCCGGCGAGACCCAGTACTTC.

This chain connects TRBV15 to TRBJ1-2; weak D call: TRBD1 (5 bases). Germline V gives CDR1 LNHNV, CDR2 YYDKDF (reference sequence). The CDR3 has 14 amino acids. Deletions cut 0 bases from V and 8 bases from J, with 13 bases between. The CDR3 DNA reads TGTGCCACCAGCAGAGACAGGGTGGACGGCGGCTACACCTTC. Protein product: CATSRDRVDGGYTF. The whole variable domain, filled in from reference TRBV15 and TRBJ1-2, reads DAMVIQNPRYQVTQFGKPVTLSCSQTLNHNVMYWYQQKSSQAPKLLFHYYDKDFNNEADTPDNFQSRRPNTSFCFLDIRSPGLGDTAMYLCATSRDRVDGGYTFGSGTRLTVV.

This clone was recorded only once. The V call is TRBV5-6, the J call TRBJ2-5, with 9 positions matching TRBD1. Per germline, CDR1 SGHDT and CDR2 YYEEEE. CDR3 length: 15 amino acids. V shed 4 bases, J shed 5 bases, and the junction held 9 bases outside the gene matches. CDR3 DNA sequence: TGTGCCAGCAGCACACCCCGGGACAGGGAGGAGACCCAGTACTTC. It codes for CASSTPRDREETQYF. The full variable domain, rest sourced from reference TRBV5-6 and TRBJ2-5, is DAGVTQSPTHLIKTRGQQVTLRCSPKSGHDTVSWYQQALGQGPQFIFQYYEEEERQRGNFPDRFSGHQFPNYSSELNVNALLLGDSALYLCASSTPRDREETQYFGPGTRLLVL.

V and J are TRBV29-1 and TRBJ1-2, with D unresolved. Germline assignment: CDR1 SQVTM and CDR2 ANQGSEA. This CDR3 contains 14 residues. V was cut by 5 bases and J by 6 bases, with 19 bases left in between. The CDR3 spells CSVPPVGARDGYTF. The CDR3 DNA sequence: TGCAGCGTTCCCCCAGTAGGAGCTAGGGATGGCTACACCTTC.

Only one count was recorded for this clone. The gene calls are TRBV29-1 and TRBJ1-2; D gene uncertain. Germline V CDR1 and CDR2: SQVTM, ANQGSEA. This CDR3 has 11 residues. The germline V and J ends were trimmed by 5 bases and 6 bases, with 10 bases remaining between them. The DNA for the CDR3 is TGCAGCGTTCGCCGGGGTGATGGCTACACCTTC. It translates to CSVRRGDGYTF.

The gene calls are TRBV25-1 and TRBJ2-6; D is unresolved. CDR1 and CDR2 (germline): MGHDK, SYGVNS. V was pared by 6 bases and J by 1 base, with 10 bases between. CDR3 length equals 15 residues. CDR3 nucleotide sequence: TGTGCCAGCAGAGCCAAGTATTCTGGGGCCAACGTCCTGACTTTC. It translates to CASRAKYSGANVLTF.

V and J are TRBV27 and TRBJ1-6; D is undetermined. Trimming took off 3 bases at V and 0 bases at J, with 6 bases between the two ends. This CDR3 contains 15 residues. Germline V gene sequence: CDR1 MNHEY, CDR2 SMNVEV (reference sequence). CDR3 in DNA: TGTGCCAGCAGTTTTGTGAGCTCCTATAATTCACCCCTCCACTTT. Protein sequence: CASSFVSSYNSPLHF.

This clone was detected only once. The chain employs TRBV30 and TRBJ1-5; possible D gene TRBD1, 5 bases. Deletions cut 2 bases from V and 3 bases from J, with 14 bases between. CDR3 length equals 15 residues. From germline, CDR1 is GTSNPN and CDR2 SVGIG (reference sequence). The CDR3 bases are TGTGCCTGGAGTTCCTCAGGGACTAACAATCAGCCCCAGCATTTT. It is translated as CAWSSSGTNNQPQHF.

This clone has just one count. J is TRBJ2-2 and V is TRBV4-3, with 9 bases identical to TRBD1. The germline gives CDR1 LGHNA, CDR2 YSLEER. There are 16 residues in the CDR3. V gave up 4 bases and J gave up 6 bases; unmatched junction bases: 9. CDR3 amino acids: CASSLTIRTGAGELFF. The CDR3 nucleotides are TGCGCCAGCAGCCTTACTATTAGGACAGGGGCCGGGGAGCTGTTTTTT.

This clone came up a few times. In DNA, the CDR3 is TGCAGCGGCGGGACAGGGGGTAACGATGAGCAGTTCTTC. Translation: CSGGTGGNDEQFF. This chain joins TRBV29-1 and TRBJ2-1; 11 bases agree with TRBD1. The CDR3 is 13 amino acids. V lost 7 bases and J lost 8; bases outside the gene matches: 7. Per the germline V gene, CDR1 is SQVTM and CDR2 is ANQGSEA.

V and J are TRBV4-3 and TRBJ2-7; the D call may be TRBD1 or TRBD2 (5 bases each). Trimming removed 3 bases from V and 5 bases from J, with 11 bases in between. CDR3 size: 13 residues. The germline V gene has CDR1 LGHNA and CDR2 YSLEER. CDR3 in DNA: TGCGCCAGCAGCCATTCCGGGGCCAACGAGCAGTACTTC. Translation gives CASSHSGANEQYF.

The chain is built from TRBV5-6 and TRBJ1-2; D is unresolved. V dropped 3 bases and J dropped 2 bases, with 17 bases sitting between them. This CDR3 spans 16 amino acids. Germline values: CDR1 SGHDT, CDR2 YYEEEE. As DNA, the CDR3 is TGTGCCAGCAGCTACCAGGCGCTCCGAACAAACTATGGCTACACCTTC. The encoded protein is CASSYQALRTNYGYTF.

The chain couples TRBV19 to TRBJ1-2, with TRBD1 as a possible D gene (6 bases). This CDR3 contains 15 residues. The V gene's germline CDR1 is LNHDA and CDR2 SQIVND (reference sequence). Trimming cost V 5 bases and J 4 bases, with 17 bases left between them. The CDR3 is CASSLPTGLGYGYTF. Written as DNA, the CDR3 is TGTGCCAGTAGTCTCCCGACAGGACTGGGCTATGGCTACACCTTC.

This clone has just a few counts. The chain is built from TRBV29-1 and TRBJ1-1; D perhaps matches TRBD1 (5 bases). The V gene lost 6 bases and the J gene lost 4 bases, with 12 bases spanning the gap. CDR3 length: 12 amino acids. Per the germline V gene, CDR1 is SQVTM and CDR2 is ANQGSEA. CDR3 region: CSVQEGRTEAFF. In DNA, the CDR3 is TGCAGCGTACAGGAAGGGCGCACTGAAGCTTTCTTT.

The chain couples TRBV7-8 to TRBJ1-3; 9 nucleotides agree with TRBD1. The CDR3 runs 16 residues. CDR1 SGHVS and CDR2 FQNEAQ come from the germline V gene. Unmatched junction bases numbered 5, after V lost 5 bases and J lost 0 bases. CDR3 bases: TGTGCCAGCAGCCTGGACAGGGGCTTCTCTGGAAACACCATATATTTT. Residues: CASSLDRGFSGNTIYF.

V is TRBV15 and J is TRBJ2-3; 7 bases map to TRBD2. V shed 0 bases, J shed 4 bases, and the junction held 7 bases outside the gene matches. The CDR3 covers 16 residues. Germline values: CDR1 LNHNV, CDR2 YYDKDF (reference sequence). DNA for the CDR3: TGTGCCACCAGCAGAGATAAGGCTAGCGGTCCAGATACGCAGTATTTT. It yields the protein CATSRDKASGPDTQYF.

The chain links TRBV29-1 to TRBJ2-3; D is unclear. The CDR3 is made up of 11 amino acids. The germline V gene has CDR1 SQVTM and CDR2 ANQGSEA. V lost 5 bases and J 4 bases, leaving 7 bases between the germline ends. CDR3 in amino acids: CSVFWADTQYF. The CDR3 nucleotides read TGCAGCGTTTTTTGGGCAGATACGCAGTATTTT.

This clone was seen only a few times. DNA of the CDR3: TGTGCCAGCTCGGCGACCGGGACGAAAACCTACGAGCAGTACTTC. This codes for CASSATGTKTYEQYF. The rearrangement links TRBV18 to TRBJ2-7, with D possibly being TRBD1 or TRBD2 (5 bases each). Germline CDR1 reads KGHSH; CDR2 reads LQKENI. V was cut by 6 bases and J by 2 bases, with 17 bases left in between. The CDR3 is 15 amino acids.

With regard to this clone: The sample carries other DNA sequences with the same CDR3. V gene TRBV4-3 combines with J gene TRBJ2-6; D ambiguous. Trimming shortened V by 1 base and J by 2 bases, and 6 bases separated the two germline ends. Germline CDR1 and CDR2: LGHNA and YSLEER. The CDR3 covers 15 residues. CDR3 protein: CASSQGVPGANVLTF. CDR3 in DNA: TGCGCCAGCAGCCAAGGAGTGCCTGGGGCCAACGTCCTGACTTTC.

The chain joins TRBV5-1 to TRBJ1-2; TRBD1 matches at 8 bases. This CDR3 has 13 amino acids. V was clipped by 4 bases and J by 3 bases; unmatched bases: 2. Germline CDR1 SGHRS, CDR2 YFSETQ. DNA of the CDR3: TGCGCCAGCAGCCCGACAGGGGACTATGGCTACACCTTC. Protein product: CASSPTGDYGYTF.

This clone has more than one count but fewer than ten. V usage is TRBV12-5 and J usage is TRBJ1-5; unclear D gene. Germline loops: CDR1 LGHNT, CDR2 FRNRAP. The CDR3 has 14 residues. V dropped 3 bases and J dropped 5 bases, with 11 bases sitting between them. The CDR3: CASGLGSPDQPQHF. The CDR3 DNA reads as TGTGCTAGTGGTTTAGGCTCGCCCGATCAGCCCCAGCATTTT.

The chain carries TRBV5-6 and TRBJ1-1; D call uncertain. With 3 bases removed from V and 3 bases from J, the gap between germline ends came to 9 bases. The CDR3 is 13 amino acids. CDR1 and CDR2 from the germline V gene are SGHDT and YYEEEE. The CDR3 DNA follows: TGTGCCAGCAGCTCGATGAGGGACACTGAAGCTTTCTTT. This gives the protein CASSSMRDTEAFF. The whole variable domain, filled in from reference TRBV5-6 and TRBJ1-1, reads DAGVTQSPTHLIKTRGQQVTLRCSPKSGHDTVSWYQQALGQGPQFIFQYYEEEERQRGNFPDRFSGHQFPNYSSELNVNALLLGDSALYLCASSSMRDTEAFFGQGTRLTVV.

The CDR3 sequence is CASSVAAEGGYTF. In nucleotides, the CDR3 is TGTGCCAGCAGCGTAGCGGCGGAGGGGGGCTACACCTTC. J is TRBJ1-2 and V is TRBV9, with D maybe TRBD1 (5 bases). CDR1 and CDR2 from the germline V gene are SGDLS and YYNGEE. V was trimmed by 0 bases and J by 8 bases, leaving 11 bases between them. The CDR3 has 13 amino acids. The complete variable domain, with remaining parts taken from reference TRBV9 and TRBJ1-2, reads DSGVTQTPKHLITATGQRVTLRCSPRSGDLSVYWYQQSLDQGLQFLIQYYNGEERAKGNILERFSAQQFPDLHSELNLSSLELGDSALYFCASSVAAEGGYTFGSGTRLTVV.

The CDR3 DNA reads as TGCAGCGTTGAGGACGGCTATGGCTACACCTTC. Protein sequence: CSVEDGYGYTF. V is TRBV29-1 and J is TRBJ1-2, with D unresolved. Germline V lookup: CDR1 SQVTM, CDR2 ANQGSEA. The CDR3 consists of 11 residues. V was cut by 3 bases and J by 4 bases, with 6 bases left in between. The entire variable domain, with the rest obtained from reference TRBV29-1 and TRBJ1-2, is as follows: SAVISQKPSRDICQRGTSLTIQCQVDSQVTMMFWYRQQPGQSLTLIATANQGSEATYESGFVIDKFPISRPNLTFSTLTVSNMSPEDSSIYLCSVEDGYGYTFGSGTRLTVV.